Following are 14 T cell receptor beta chains from one sample sequenced in a study of cytomegalovirus exposure and HLA in healthy donors (dated by TCRdb to the late 2010s). The library was built by means of the immunoSEQ multiplex PCR assay. The multiplex PCR relied on a mix of 60 forward primers for TCR Vbeta segments and 13 reverse primers for TCR Jbeta segments. TCRdb re-hosts the immuneACCESS table, in-frame sequences only. Its copies lack some clones; in the studies checked, an unresolved V gene accounts for under half of them, and the cause for the rest is not known. The sample yields 100,000 to 120,000 clones; around 80% were counted once. Around 8.8% of the sample is in the top ten clones. Sequencing was carried out using PBMCs. Every receptor here comes from a man aged 40-50 years in good health and CMV-seropositive.

CDR3 in DNA: TGTGCCAGCAGCTTAGCGGGTGCCGGGACTTCCTACAATGAGCAGTTCTTC. Its translation: CASSLAGAGTSYNEQFF. This sequence joins TRBV11-1 and TRBJ2-1; tentatively, D is TRBD2 (6 bases). This CDR3 region has 17 residues. CDR1 is SGHAT, CDR2 FQDESV, per germline (reference sequence). With 0 bases removed from V and 1 base from J, the gap between germline ends came to 13 bases.

The V gene is TRBV15, the J gene TRBJ1-4; 8 nucleotides match TRBD1. Per the germline V gene, CDR1 is LNHNV and CDR2 is YYDKDF (reference sequence). J gave up 8 bases and V 0 bases, and 8 bases lay outside the gene matches. The CDR3 consists of 16 residues. As DNA, the CDR3 is TGTGCCACCAGCAGAGACCCCGGACAGGGTCGCGAAAAACTGTTTTTT. Protein sequence: CATSRDPGQGREKLFF. Complete variable domain (other parts from reference TRBV15 and TRBJ1-4): DAMVIQNPRYQVTQFGKPVTLSCSQTLNHNVMYWYQQKSSQAPKLLFHYYDKDFNNEADTPDNFQSRRPNTSFCFLDIRSPGLGDTAMYLCATSRDPGQGREKLFFGSGTQLSVL.

V is TRBV5-5 and J is TRBJ2-3, with 11 bases identical to TRBD1. The V and J ends lost 4 bases and 8 bases, in that order; junction bases with no gene match: 9. In germline, CDR1 is SGHKS, CDR2 YYEKEE (reference sequence). The CDR3 is made up of 15 amino acids. The CDR3 nucleotides read TGTGCCAGCAGCCCTCGGACAGGGGGCGATGGTACGCAGTATTTT. Its protein is CASSPRTGGDGTQYF. The entire variable domain, with the rest obtained from reference TRBV5-5 and TRBJ2-3, is as follows: DAGVTQSPTHLIKTRGQQVTLRCSPISGHKSVSWYQQVLGQGPQFIFQYYEKEERGRGNFPDRFSARQFPNYSSELNVNALLLGDSALYLCASSPRTGGDGTQYFGPGTRLTVL.

This chain uses TRBV19 with TRBJ1-4; D perhaps matches TRBD1 (5 bases). The CDR3 is 14 residues long. Germline-derived CDR1 and CDR2 are LNHDA and SQIVND (reference sequence). The V and J ends lost 8 bases and 7 bases respectively, with 17 bases between them. This chain's CDR3 is CASGPGLDIEKLFF. In DNA, the CDR3 is TGTGCCAGTGGTCCGGGACTAGATATTGAAAAACTGTTTTTT.

This CDR3 is CASSFDGRANYGYTF. The CDR3 nucleotides read TGTGCCAGCAGCTTCGACGGGCGGGCTAACTATGGCTACACCTTC. V is TRBV5-5 and J is TRBJ1-2; no firm D call. V was trimmed by 2 bases and J by 0 bases, leaving 11 bases between them. There are 15 residues in the CDR3. Germline V gene lookup returns CDR1 SGHKS and CDR2 YYEKEE (reference sequence).

The genes are TRBV7-2 and TRBJ1-3; no clear D. The germline V gene encodes CDR1 SGHTA and CDR2 FQGNSA. Trimming took off 2 bases at V and 7 bases at J, with 9 bases between the two ends. This CDR3 region has 13 residues. The CDR3 region is CASSLRLRNTIYF. Here the CDR3 DNA reads TGTGCCAGCAGCTTACGTTTGCGCAACACCATATATTTT.

The rearrangement links TRBV6-5 to TRBJ2-5, with 10 bases identical to TRBD2. Germline CDR1 MNHEY, CDR2 SVGAGI. J lost 5 bases, V lost 2 bases, and 5 bases had no gene match. This CDR3 has 15 amino acids. The CDR3 nucleotides are TGTGCCAGCAGTTACCAAGCGGGAGGGTGGGAGACCCAGTACTTC. Its translation: CASSYQAGGWETQYF.

The chain uses TRBV7-2 and TRBJ1-4, with 11 bases aligning to TRBD1. The CDR3 extends over 15 amino acids. Germline CDR1 reads SGHTA; CDR2 reads FQGNSA. The junction had 9 bases not matched to a gene; V was cut back by 5 bases and J by 10 bases. CDR3 sequence (DNA): TGTGCCAGCAGCGAAGGCGGGACAGGGGGTGGAAAACTGTTTTTT. Its protein product is CASSEGGTGGGKLFF. The full variable domain, completed using reference TRBV7-2 and TRBJ1-4, is GAGVSQSPSNKVTEKGKDVELRCDPISGHTALYWYRQSLGQGLEFLIYFQGNSAPDKSGLPSDRFSAERTGGSVSTLTIQRTQQEDSAVYLCASSEGGTGGGKLFFGSGTQLSVL.

The CDR3: CASSAILGLTDTQYF. In DNA, the CDR3 is TGTGCCAGTAGTGCTATACTAGGTCTCACAGATACGCAGTATTTT. The rearrangement uses TRBV19 and TRBJ2-3, with a weak D call TRBD2 (5 bases). This CDR3 is built from 15 residues. Germline values: CDR1 LNHDA, CDR2 SQIVND (reference sequence). Deletions cut 5 bases from V and 2 bases from J, with 14 bases between.

The V call is TRBV9, the J call TRBJ2-2; 7 nucleotides agree with TRBD2. The CDR3 runs to 16 residues. Trimming removed 0 bases from V and 0 bases from J; junction bases left unmatched: 2. Germline V gene sequence: CDR1 SGDLS, CDR2 YYNGEE. The CDR3 region is CASSVGAGANTGELFF. CDR3 sequence (DNA): TGTGCCAGCAGCGTAGGGGCGGGGGCGAACACCGGGGAGCTGTTTTTT.

This clone was detected a few times. The chain uses TRBV7-2 and TRBJ1-4; TRBD1 matches 11 bases. The CDR3 sequence is 17 residues long. J gave up 8 bases and V 3 bases, and 11 bases lay outside the gene matches. The germline gives CDR1 SGHTA, CDR2 FQGNSA. The CDR3 region is CASSFNPWTGGDEKLFF. DNA of the CDR3: TGTGCCAGCAGCTTCAACCCCTGGACAGGGGGCGACGAAAAACTGTTTTTT.

This chain uses TRBV7-2 with TRBJ2-1; perhaps TRBD2 as D (6 bases). With 5 bases removed from V and 9 bases from J, the gap between germline ends came to 23 bases. The CDR3 spans 16 residues. Germline CDR1 is SGHTA and CDR2 is FQGNSA. The DNA of the CDR3 is TGTGCCAGCAGCCACCCCGGGGGTGGATACGATGGTGAGCAGTTCTTC. Translation gives CASSHPGGGYDGEQFF.

The V gene is TRBV7-2, the J gene TRBJ2-6; 10 bases align to TRBD2. Trimming at V came to 2 bases and at J to 0 bases, leaving 7 bases not matched to a gene. The V gene's germline CDR1 is SGHTA and CDR2 FQGNSA. The CDR3 has 19 residues. CDR3 in amino acids: CASSLRTSGTISGANVLTF. DNA of the CDR3: TGTGCCAGCAGCTTAAGAACTAGCGGGACTATCTCTGGGGCCAACGTCCTGACTTTC.

The CDR3 DNA reads TGTGCCAGCAGTCCAGTGGACAGGGGGAATCAGCCCCAGCATTTT. This gives the protein CASSPVDRGNQPQHF. V usage is TRBV27 and J usage is TRBJ1-5; 10 nucleotides match TRBD1. There are 15 residues in the CDR3. Per germline, CDR1 MNHEY and CDR2 SMNVEV (reference sequence). The V gene end was trimmed by 5 bases and the J gene end by 4 bases; junction bases not matched to a gene: 5.